Below are 22 T cell receptor beta chains sequenced from a single sample in a study of blood T cell repertoires in COVID-19. Repertoires were generated with immunoSEQ multiplex PCR, while TCRdb's copy carries only in-frame clones and drops some. The repertoire holds 100,000 to 150,000 clones, with approximately 80% as singletons. Sample: peripheral blood. The receptors were sampled from a human donor in a cohort sampled during active COVID-19.

V gene TRBV2 combines with J gene TRBJ2-1; D is unresolved. Germline V lookup: CDR1 SNHLY, CDR2 FYNNEI. The CDR3 runs 13 residues. The V end lost 3 bases, the J end lost 2 bases, and 5 bases lay between the germline ends. CDR3 nucleotides: TGTGCCAGCAGTGATATTCCCTACAATGAGCAGTTCTTC. It codes for CASSDIPYNEQFF. Variable domain in full (rest from reference TRBV2 and TRBJ2-1): EPEVTQTPSHQVTQMGQEVILRCVPISNHLYFYWYRQILGQKVEFLVSFYNNEISEKSEIFDDQFSVERPDGSNFTLKIRSTKLEDSAMYFCASSDIPYNEQFFGPGTRLTVL.

Concerning this clone itself: The DNA is left out, because the CDR3 cannot be placed on it with certainty; the CDR3 is given as TCRdb lists it. The genes are TRBV7-5 and TRBJ2-7; TRBD2 is the table's D call and was not checked against the DNA. TRBV7-5 is a known pseudogene. The CDR3 numbers 16 amino acids, ends counted. CDR3 protein: CVRSLVGLGTSYEQYF.

The chain carries TRBV4-1 and TRBJ1-2; D uncertain. Germline loops: CDR1 MGHRA, CDR2 YSYEKL. V lost 1 base, J lost 3 bases, and 9 bases lay in between. CDR3 length equals 14 residues. The CDR3 DNA reads TGCGCCAGCAGCCAAGTCGAGGATCACTATGGCTACACCTTC. It specifies CASSQVEDHYGYTF.

The gene calls are TRBV2 and TRBJ1-3, with D hard to call. Per germline, CDR1 SNHLY and CDR2 FYNNEI. The ends were cut back, 5 bases at V and 4 bases at J, with 9 bases in the middle. The CDR3 covers 13 residues. The CDR3 sequence is CASSQGLGNTIYF. CDR3 DNA sequence: TGTGCCAGCAGTCAAGGGCTGGGAAACACCATATATTTT.

This clone was detected ten times or more. The chain carries TRBV7-6 and TRBJ2-2; the D gene is possibly TRBD1 (6 bases). Trimming took 4 bases from V and 0 from J, leaving 12 bases between them. This CDR3 contains 16 residues. Germline loops: CDR1 SGHVS, CDR2 FNYEAQ. CDR3 sequence reads: CASSSDSLANTGELFF. CDR3 in DNA: TGTGCCAGCAGCTCGGACAGTCTCGCGAACACCGGGGAGCTGTTTTTT.

This chain joins TRBV4-1 and TRBJ2-3; 8 bases line up with TRBD2. Germline V lookup: CDR1 MGHRA, CDR2 YSYEKL. V lost 3 bases and J lost 2; bases outside the gene matches: 4. The CDR3 loop spans 15 amino acids. The CDR3 region is CASSQSGGATDTQYF. CDR3 DNA sequence: TGCGCCAGCAGCCAGAGCGGGGGCGCCACAGATACGCAGTATTTT.

The rearrangement links TRBV14 to TRBJ2-7; no definite D call. The CDR3 has 14 amino acids. V was clipped by 1 base and J by 2 bases, with 9 bases between them. In germline, CDR1 is SGHDN, CDR2 FVKESK. The CDR3 DNA reads as TGTGCCAGCAGCCAAGTTTCAATCCCCTACGAGCAGTACTTC. As protein: CASSQVSIPYEQYF.

The rearrangement joins TRBV7-2 to TRBJ2-3, with D hard to call. Germline-derived CDR1 and CDR2 are SGHTA and FQGNSA. V was pared by 4 bases and J by 0 bases, with 8 bases between. The CDR3 is made up of 14 amino acids. The CDR3 loop is CASSSLSSTDTQYF. The DNA for the CDR3 is TGTGCCAGCAGCTCCCTGTCGAGCACAGATACGCAGTATTTT.

This clone was seen a single time. V and J are TRBV6-5 and TRBJ1-1, with D possibly matching TRBD1 (5 bases). The CDR3 spans 16 residues. V was cut by 0 bases and J by 2 bases, with 13 bases left in between. The V gene's germline CDR1 is MNHEY and CDR2 SVGAGI. In DNA form, the CDR3 reads TGTGCCAGCAGTTACTCAGCGTCAGGGATTAACACTGAAGCTTTCTTT. Residues: CASSYSASGINTEAFF.

The V gene is TRBV28, the J gene TRBJ1-2; no firm D call. This CDR3 is 15 amino acids long. Germline loops: CDR1 MDHEN, CDR2 SYDVKM. Between the trimmed V and J ends, which lost 2 bases and 3 bases, there was a span of 13 bases. CDR3 in DNA: TGTGCCAGCAGTTTACCCTCCGGGTCTTACTATGGCTACACCTTC. Translated: CASSLPSGSYYGYTF.

V and J are TRBV2 and TRBJ2-6; D not certain. Germline lookup yields CDR1 SNHLY and CDR2 FYNNEI. V shed 6 bases and J shed 6 bases, with 12 bases lying between them. The CDR3 length is 14 residues. CDR3: CASSPVGLANVLTF. The CDR3 DNA is TGTGCCAGCAGCCCCGTCGGGTTGGCCAACGTCCTGACTTTC.

V is TRBV18 and J is TRBJ2-3, with 9 bases fitting TRBD2. This CDR3 comprises 16 residues. V trimming: 0 bases; J trimming: 1 base; junction bases outside the gene matches: 2. Germline V gene sequence: CDR1 KGHSH, CDR2 LQKENI. The CDR3 is CASSPPAGGGTDTQYF. The CDR3 DNA reads as TGTGCCAGCTCACCACCAGCGGGGGGAGGCACAGATACGCAGTATTTT.

This sequence joins TRBV4-1 and TRBJ1-1; 8 nucleotides match TRBD1. V was clipped by 4 bases and J by 6 bases; unmatched bases: 13. Germline V gives CDR1 MGHRA, CDR2 YSYEKL. This CDR3 has 16 amino acids. The DNA of the CDR3 is TGCGCCAGCAGCCGACCCCCCGACAGGGGATCCTCTGAAGCTTTCTTT. It translates to CASSRPPDRGSSEAFF.

CDR3 nucleotide sequence: TGTGCCAGCAGTGGGATGACAGGGGGCTACGAGCAGTACTTC. This gives the protein CASSGMTGGYEQYF. The rearrangement links TRBV2 to TRBJ2-7, with TRBD1 matching 9 bases. This CDR3 comprises 14 residues. The V segment lost 4 bases and the J segment 3 bases; nucleotides outside the gene matches: 4. Germline assignment: CDR1 SNHLY and CDR2 FYNNEI.

The V call is TRBV19, the J call TRBJ2-1, with D perhaps TRBD2 (6 bases). This CDR3 region has 15 residues. Germline CDR1 and CDR2: LNHDA and SQIVND (reference sequence). The V end was cut by 4 bases, the J end by 0 bases, with 10 bases between. CDR3 DNA: TGTGCCAGTAGTACCCGGGACTTCTCCTACAATGAGCAGTTCTTC. Residues: CASSTRDFSYNEQFF.

CDR3 residues: CASGTSGYNEQFF. CDR3 nucleotides: TGCGCCAGCGGGACTAGCGGATACAATGAGCAGTTCTTC. The chain uses TRBV10-2 and TRBJ2-1; TRBD2 agrees at 11 bases. The germline V gene has CDR1 WSHSY and CDR2 SAAADI. Trimming at V came to 8 bases and at J to 4 bases, leaving 1 base not matched to a gene. This CDR3 has 13 amino acids.

The chain links TRBV7-9 to TRBJ2-3, with D possibly being TRBD2 (6 bases). From germline, CDR1 is SEHNR and CDR2 FQNEAQ (reference sequence). The CDR3 extends over 12 amino acids. Trimming cost V 0 bases and J 11 bases, with 9 bases left between them. The CDR3: CASSLAWGVQYF. The CDR3 DNA reads as TGTGCCAGCAGCTTAGCGTGGGGGGTGCAGTATTTT.

The chain joins TRBV19 to TRBJ1-1, with D possibly matching TRBD1 (6 bases). Germline CDR1 is LNHDA and CDR2 is SQIVND (reference sequence). V was pared by 7 bases and J by 1 base, with 16 bases between. This CDR3 comprises 15 residues. This CDR3 reads CASNILTGPNTEAFF. CDR3 nucleotide sequence: TGTGCCAGTAATATTCTGACAGGACCGAACACTGAAGCTTTCTTT.

This clone was seen only once. This chain connects TRBV3-1 (or the pseudogene TRBV3-2) to TRBJ2-3; 13 nucleotides align to TRBD2. The V segment lost 5 bases and the J segment 0 bases; nucleotides outside the gene matches: 5. This CDR3 region has 17 residues. CDR1 LGHDT and CDR2 YNNKEL come from the germline V gene (reference sequence). The chain's CDR3 is CASSSTSGGTSTDTQYF. CDR3 in DNA: TGTGCCAGCAGCTCGACTAGCGGGGGGACTAGCACAGATACGCAGTATTTT.

The chain combines TRBV5-6 with TRBJ2-4; a weak D match, TRBD1 (5 bases). Germline V gene sequence: CDR1 SGHDT, CDR2 YYEEEE. V lost 0 bases, J lost 8 bases, and 15 bases lay in between. CDR3 length: 15 amino acids. CDR3 coding DNA: TGTGCCAGCAGCTTGGCGGGTCACCTAGGGGACATTCAGTACTTC. Translation gives CASSLAGHLGDIQYF. The full variable domain, rest sourced from reference TRBV5-6 and TRBJ2-4, is DAGVTQSPTHLIKTRGQQVTLRCSPKSGHDTVSWYQQALGQGPQFIFQYYEEEERQRGNFPDRFSGHQFPNYSSELNVNALLLGDSALYLCASSLAGHLGDIQYFGAGTRLSVL.

This chain joins TRBV29-1 and TRBJ1-1; D perhaps matches TRBD1 (5 bases). Looked up from germline, CDR1 is SQVTM and CDR2 is ANQGSEA. The CDR3 totals 14 residues. Deletions cut 2 bases from V and 3 bases from J, with 13 bases between. CDR3 sequence reads: CSVESLQAHTEAFF. Here the CDR3 DNA reads TGCAGCGTTGAAAGTTTACAGGCCCACACTGAAGCTTTCTTT.

The chain couples TRBV6-5 to TRBJ2-3; TRBD2 matches 7 bases. Germline lookup yields CDR1 MNHEY and CDR2 SVGAGI. The trim removed 0 bases at V and 3 bases at J, leaving 6 bases unmatched. The CDR3 loop spans 16 amino acids. The chain's CDR3 is CASSYSGAGNTDTQYF. CDR3 nucleotide sequence: TGTGCCAGCAGTTACTCTGGAGCGGGGAATACAGATACGCAGTATTTT.